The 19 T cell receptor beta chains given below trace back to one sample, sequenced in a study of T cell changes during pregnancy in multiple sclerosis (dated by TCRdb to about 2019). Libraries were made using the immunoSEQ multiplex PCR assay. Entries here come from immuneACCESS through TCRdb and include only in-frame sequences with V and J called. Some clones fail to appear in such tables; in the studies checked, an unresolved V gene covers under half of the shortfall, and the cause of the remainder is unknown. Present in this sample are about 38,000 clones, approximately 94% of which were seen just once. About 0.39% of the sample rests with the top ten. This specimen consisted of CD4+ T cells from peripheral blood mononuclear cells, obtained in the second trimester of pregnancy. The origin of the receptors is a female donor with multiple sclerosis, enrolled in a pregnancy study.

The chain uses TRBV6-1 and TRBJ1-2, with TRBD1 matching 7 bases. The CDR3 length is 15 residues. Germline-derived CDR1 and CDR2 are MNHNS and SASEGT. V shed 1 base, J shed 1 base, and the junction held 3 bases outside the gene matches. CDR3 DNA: TGTGCCAGCAGTGAAGGGACAGGACGTAACTATGGCTACACCTTC. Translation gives CASSEGTGRNYGYTF.

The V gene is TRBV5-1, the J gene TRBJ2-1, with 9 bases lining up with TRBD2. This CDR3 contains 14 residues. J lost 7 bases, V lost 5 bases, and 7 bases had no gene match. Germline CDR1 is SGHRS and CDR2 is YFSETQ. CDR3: CASSSAGGANEQFF. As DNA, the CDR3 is TGCGCCAGCAGTAGCGCGGGGGGGGCAAATGAGCAGTTCTTC. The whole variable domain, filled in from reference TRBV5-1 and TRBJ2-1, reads KAGVTQTPRYLIKTRGQQVTLSCSPISGHRSVSWYQQTPGQGLQFLFEYFSETQRNKGNFPGRFSGRQFSNSRSEMNVSTLELGDSALYLCASSSAGGANEQFFGPGTRLTVL.

As DNA, the CDR3 is TGTGCCTGGAGGCCGGGACAGGGGTACACAGATACGCAGTATTTT. Its translation is CAWRPGQGYTDTQYF. The V and J genes are TRBV30 and TRBJ2-3; 10 bases map to TRBD1. Germline V lookup: CDR1 GTSNPN, CDR2 SVGIG (reference sequence). The CDR3 sequence is 15 residues long. The V gene end was trimmed by 3 bases and the J gene end by 2 bases; junction bases not matched to a gene: 5.

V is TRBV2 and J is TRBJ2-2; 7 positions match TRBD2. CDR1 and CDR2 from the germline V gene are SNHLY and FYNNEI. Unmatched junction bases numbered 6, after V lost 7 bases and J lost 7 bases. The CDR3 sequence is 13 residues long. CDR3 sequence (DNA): TGTGCCAGCACCCGACTAGCTAGCGGGGAGCTGTTTTTT. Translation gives CASTRLASGELFF.

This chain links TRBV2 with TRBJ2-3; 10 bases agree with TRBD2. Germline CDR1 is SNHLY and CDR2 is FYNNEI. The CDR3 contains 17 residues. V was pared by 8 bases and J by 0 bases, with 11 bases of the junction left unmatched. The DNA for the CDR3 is TGTGCCAGCTGGAAGCGCCGACTAGCGGGTAGCACAGATACGCAGTATTTT. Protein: CASWKRRLAGSTDTQYF.

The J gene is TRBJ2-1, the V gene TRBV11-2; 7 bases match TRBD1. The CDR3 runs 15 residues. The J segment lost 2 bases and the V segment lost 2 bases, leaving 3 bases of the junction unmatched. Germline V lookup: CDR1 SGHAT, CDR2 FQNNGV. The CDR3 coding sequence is TGTGCCAGCAGCTTAAAGGGGGCCACCTACAATGAGCAGTTCTTC. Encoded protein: CASSLKGATYNEQFF.

CDR3 in amino acids: CASKAGGETQYF. The CDR3 DNA follows: TGTGCCAGCAAGGCAGGGGGGGAGACCCAGTACTTC. The chain recombines TRBV2 with TRBJ2-5; the D gene is possibly TRBD1 (7 bases). CDR3 length equals 12 residues. V dropped 7 bases and J dropped 5 bases, with 11 bases sitting between them. Germline V gene sequence: CDR1 SNHLY, CDR2 FYNNEI. Full variable domain (rest looked up from reference TRBV2 and TRBJ2-5): EPEVTQTPSHQVTQMGQEVILRCVPISNHLYFYWYRQILGQKVEFLVSFYNNEISEKSEIFDDQFSVERPDGSNFTLKIRSTKLEDSAMYFCASKAGGETQYFGPGTRLLVL.

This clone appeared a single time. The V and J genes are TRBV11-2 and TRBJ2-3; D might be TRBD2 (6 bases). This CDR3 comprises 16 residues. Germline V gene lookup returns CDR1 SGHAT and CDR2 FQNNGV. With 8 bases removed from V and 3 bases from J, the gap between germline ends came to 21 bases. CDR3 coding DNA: TGTGCCAGCTTCCCCTCCGTGGCGGGGCGAACAGATACGCAGTATTTT. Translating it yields CASFPSVAGRTDTQYF.

DNA of the CDR3: TGTGCCAGCAGTTTAGAGGGACTAACTAATGAAAAACTGTTTTTT. It encodes CASSLEGLTNEKLFF. The V call is TRBV27, the J call TRBJ1-4; TRBD1 is a possible D gene (5 bases). Germline V gene data show CDR1 as MNHEY and CDR2 as SMNVEV (reference sequence). The CDR3 covers 15 residues. Trimming pared 2 bases from V and 1 base from J, leaving 8 bases between.

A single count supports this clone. The DNA of the CDR3 is TGCGCCAGCAGCCCGGGCGGGGGCAACAATCAGCCCCAGCATTTT. Translated: CASSPGGGNNQPQHF. The chain links TRBV5-1 to TRBJ1-5; tentatively, D is TRBD1 (6 bases). The germline V gene has CDR1 SGHRS and CDR2 YFSETQ. The V end was cut by 4 bases, the J end by 3 bases, with 14 bases between. The CDR3 has 15 residues. The whole variable domain, filled in from reference TRBV5-1 and TRBJ1-5, reads KAGVTQTPRYLIKTRGQQVTLSCSPISGHRSVSWYQQTPGQGLQFLFEYFSETQRNKGNFPGRFSGRQFSNSRSEMNVSTLELGDSALYLCASSPGGGNNQPQHFGDGTRLSIL.

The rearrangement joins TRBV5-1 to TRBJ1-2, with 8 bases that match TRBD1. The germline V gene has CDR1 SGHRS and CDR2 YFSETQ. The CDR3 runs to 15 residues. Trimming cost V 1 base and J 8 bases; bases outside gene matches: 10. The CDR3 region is CASSLSNQGAGGYTF. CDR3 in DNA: TGCGCCAGCAGCTTGTCAAATCAGGGGGCTGGCGGCTACACCTTC.

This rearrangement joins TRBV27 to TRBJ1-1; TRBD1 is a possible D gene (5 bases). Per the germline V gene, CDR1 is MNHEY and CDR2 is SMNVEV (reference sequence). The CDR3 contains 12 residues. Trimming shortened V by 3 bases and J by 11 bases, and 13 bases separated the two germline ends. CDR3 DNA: TGTGCCAGCAGTTTTTCGCAGGGCCGGGCTTTCTTT. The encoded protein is CASSFSQGRAFF.

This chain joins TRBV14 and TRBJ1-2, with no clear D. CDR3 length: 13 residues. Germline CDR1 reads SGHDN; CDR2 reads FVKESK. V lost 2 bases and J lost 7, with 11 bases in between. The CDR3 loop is CASSQIAHLGYTF. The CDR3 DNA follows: TGTGCCAGCAGCCAAATTGCACATCTTGGCTACACCTTC. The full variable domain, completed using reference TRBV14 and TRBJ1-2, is EAGVTQFPSHSVIEKGQTVTLRCDPISGHDNLYWYRRVMGKEIKFLLHFVKESKQDESGMPNNRFLAERTGGTYSTLKVQPAELEDSGVYFCASSQIAHLGYTFGSGTRLTVV.

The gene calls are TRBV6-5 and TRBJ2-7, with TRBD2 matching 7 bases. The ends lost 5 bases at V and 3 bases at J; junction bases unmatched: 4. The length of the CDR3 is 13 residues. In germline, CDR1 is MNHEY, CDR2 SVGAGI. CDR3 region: CASSGRGVYEQYF. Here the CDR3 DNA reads TGTGCCAGCAGTGGCCGGGGGGTCTACGAGCAGTACTTC.

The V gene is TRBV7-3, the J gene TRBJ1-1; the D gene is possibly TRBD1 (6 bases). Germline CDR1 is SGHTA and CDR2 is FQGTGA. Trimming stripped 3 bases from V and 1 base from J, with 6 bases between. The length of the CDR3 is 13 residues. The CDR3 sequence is CASSLGANTEAFF. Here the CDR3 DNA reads TGTGCCAGCAGCTTGGGGGCGAACACTGAAGCTTTCTTT.

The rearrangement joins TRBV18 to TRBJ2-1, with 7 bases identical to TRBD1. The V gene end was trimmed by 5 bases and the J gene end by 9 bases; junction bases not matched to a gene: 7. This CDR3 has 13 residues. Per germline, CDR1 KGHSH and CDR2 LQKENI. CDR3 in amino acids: CASSSNRGSEQFF. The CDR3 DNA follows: TGTGCCAGCTCATCTAACAGGGGTAGTGAGCAGTTCTTC.

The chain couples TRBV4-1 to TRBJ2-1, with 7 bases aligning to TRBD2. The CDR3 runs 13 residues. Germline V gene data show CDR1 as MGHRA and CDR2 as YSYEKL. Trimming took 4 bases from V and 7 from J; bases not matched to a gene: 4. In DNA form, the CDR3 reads TGCGCCAGCAGCCGTGGGAGGGGAAATGAGCAGTTCTTC. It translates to CASSRGRGNEQFF.

The CDR3 nucleotides read TGTGCCAGCAGATCAGGGAAGAGCAATCAGCCCCAGCATTTT. This translates into CASRSGKSNQPQHF. The chain carries TRBV28 and TRBJ1-5; the D gene is possibly TRBD1 (5 bases). V lost 6 bases to trimming and J lost 1 base, with 10 bases between them. There are 14 residues in the CDR3. Germline V gene lookup returns CDR1 MDHEN and CDR2 SYDVKM. Full variable domain (remainder filled in from reference TRBV28 and TRBJ1-5): DVKVTQSSRYLVKRTGEKVFLECVQDMDHENMFWYRQDPGLGLRLIYFSYDVKMKEKGDIPEGYSVSREKKERFSLILESASTNQTSMYLCASRSGKSNQPQHFGDGTRLSIL.

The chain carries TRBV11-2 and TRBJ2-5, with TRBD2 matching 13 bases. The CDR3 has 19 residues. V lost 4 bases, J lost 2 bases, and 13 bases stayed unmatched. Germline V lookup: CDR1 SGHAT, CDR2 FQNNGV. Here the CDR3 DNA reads TGTGCCAGCAGCTCGTCCACTGCCCTGGGACTAGCGGGACAAGAGACCCAGTACTTC. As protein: CASSSSTALGLAGQETQYF.